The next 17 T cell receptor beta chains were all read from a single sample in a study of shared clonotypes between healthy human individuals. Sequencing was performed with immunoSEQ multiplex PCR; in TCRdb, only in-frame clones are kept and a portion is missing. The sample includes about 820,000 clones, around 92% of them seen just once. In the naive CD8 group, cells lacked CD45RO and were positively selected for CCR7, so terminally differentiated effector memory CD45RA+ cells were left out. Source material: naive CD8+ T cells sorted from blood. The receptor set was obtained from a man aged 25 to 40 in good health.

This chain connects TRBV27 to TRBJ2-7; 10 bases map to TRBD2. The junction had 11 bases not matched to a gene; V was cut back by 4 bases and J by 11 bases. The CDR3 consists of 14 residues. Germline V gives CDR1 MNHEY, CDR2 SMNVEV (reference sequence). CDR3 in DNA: TGTGCCAGCAGTTCTGGGCTAGCGGGAGTTTTGGAGTACTTC. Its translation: CASSSGLAGVLEYF.

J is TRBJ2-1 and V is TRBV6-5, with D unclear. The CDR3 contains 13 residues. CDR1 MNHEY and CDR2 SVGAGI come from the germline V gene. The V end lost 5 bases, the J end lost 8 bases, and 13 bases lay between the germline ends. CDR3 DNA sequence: TGTGCCAGCAGTGCCAACCAAAGGGATGAGCAGTTCTTC. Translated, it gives CASSANQRDEQFF.

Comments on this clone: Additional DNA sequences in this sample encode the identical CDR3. In DNA form, the CDR3 reads TGCGCCAGCAGCATCGGGGGTCCTAGCGGGGGTTACGAGCAGTACTTC. Its translation is CASSIGGPSGGYEQYF. This chain connects TRBV4-1 to TRBJ2-7, with 10 bases that match TRBD2. Germline CDR1 is MGHRA and CDR2 is YSYEKL. The CDR3 sequence is 16 residues long. V lost 5 bases, J lost 4 bases, and 11 bases stayed unmatched.

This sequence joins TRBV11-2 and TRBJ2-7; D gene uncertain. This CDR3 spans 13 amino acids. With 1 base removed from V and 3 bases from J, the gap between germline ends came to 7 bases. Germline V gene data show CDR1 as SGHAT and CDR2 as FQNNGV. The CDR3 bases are TGTGCCAGCAGCTTAGGGCCCAACTACGAGCAGTACTTC. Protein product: CASSLGPNYEQYF.

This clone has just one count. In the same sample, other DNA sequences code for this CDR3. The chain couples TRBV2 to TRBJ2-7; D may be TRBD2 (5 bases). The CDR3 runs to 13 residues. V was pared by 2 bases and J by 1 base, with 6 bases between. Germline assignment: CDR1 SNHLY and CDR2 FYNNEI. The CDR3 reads CASSETSSYEQYF. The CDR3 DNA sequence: TGTGCCAGCAGTGAAACTAGTTCCTACGAGCAGTACTTC.

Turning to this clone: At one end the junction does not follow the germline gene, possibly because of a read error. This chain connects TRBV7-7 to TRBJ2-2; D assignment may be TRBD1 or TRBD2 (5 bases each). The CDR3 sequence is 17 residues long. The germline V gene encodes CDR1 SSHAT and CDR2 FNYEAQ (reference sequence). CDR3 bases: TGTGCTAGCAGCTTAGTGAGGGGCGGAGCGAACACCGGGGAGCTGTTTTTT. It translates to CASSLVRGGANTGELFF.

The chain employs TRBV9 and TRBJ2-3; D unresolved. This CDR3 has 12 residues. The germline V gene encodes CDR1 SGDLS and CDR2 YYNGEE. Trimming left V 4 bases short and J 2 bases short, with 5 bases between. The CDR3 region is CASSSYTDTQYF. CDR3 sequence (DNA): TGTGCCAGCAGCTCATACACAGATACGCAGTATTTT.

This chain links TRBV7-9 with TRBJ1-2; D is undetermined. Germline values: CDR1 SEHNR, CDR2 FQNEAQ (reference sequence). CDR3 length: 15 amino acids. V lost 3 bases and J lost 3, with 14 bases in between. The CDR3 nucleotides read TGTGCCAGCAGCTTGGCTTTTTACTCTTACTATGGCTACACCTTC. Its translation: CASSLAFYSYYGYTF. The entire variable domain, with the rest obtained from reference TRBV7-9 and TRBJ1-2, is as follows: DTGVSQNPRHKITKRGQNVTFRCDPISEHNRLYWYRQTLGQGPEFLTYFQNEAQLEKSRLLSDRFSAERPKGSFSTLEIQRTEQGDSAMYLCASSLAFYSYYGYTFGSGTRLTVV.

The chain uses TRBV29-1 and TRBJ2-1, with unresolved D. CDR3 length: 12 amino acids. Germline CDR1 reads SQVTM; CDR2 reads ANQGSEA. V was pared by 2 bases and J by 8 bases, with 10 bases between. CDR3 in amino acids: CSVEIYADEQFF. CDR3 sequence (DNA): TGCAGCGTTGAAATTTATGCGGATGAGCAGTTCTTC.

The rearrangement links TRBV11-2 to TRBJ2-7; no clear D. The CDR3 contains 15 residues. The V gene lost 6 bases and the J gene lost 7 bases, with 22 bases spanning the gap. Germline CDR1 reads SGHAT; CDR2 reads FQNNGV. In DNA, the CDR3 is TGTGCCAGCAGGCCCCCGGGCAGGCCGTCCTGGGAGCAGTACTTC. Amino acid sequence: CASRPPGRPSWEQYF.

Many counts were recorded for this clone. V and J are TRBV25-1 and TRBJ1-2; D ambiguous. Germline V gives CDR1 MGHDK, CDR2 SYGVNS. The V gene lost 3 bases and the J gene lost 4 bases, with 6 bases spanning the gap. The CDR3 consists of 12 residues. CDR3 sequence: CASSDPIYGYTF. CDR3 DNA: TGTGCCAGCAGTGATCCGATCTATGGCTACACCTTC.

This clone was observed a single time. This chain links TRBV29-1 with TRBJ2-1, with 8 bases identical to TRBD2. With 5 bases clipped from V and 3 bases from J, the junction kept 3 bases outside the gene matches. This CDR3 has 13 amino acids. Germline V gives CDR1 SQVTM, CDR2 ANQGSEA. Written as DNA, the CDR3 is TGCAGCGTTCGACTAGCGAACTACAATGAGCAGTTCTTC. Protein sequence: CSVRLANYNEQFF.

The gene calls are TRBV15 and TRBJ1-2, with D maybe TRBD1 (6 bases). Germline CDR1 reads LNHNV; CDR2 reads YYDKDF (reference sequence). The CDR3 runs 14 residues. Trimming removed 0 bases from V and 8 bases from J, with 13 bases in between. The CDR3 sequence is CATSRDLGARGYTF. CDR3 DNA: TGTGCCACCAGCAGAGATTTGGGGGCGCGGGGCTACACCTTC.

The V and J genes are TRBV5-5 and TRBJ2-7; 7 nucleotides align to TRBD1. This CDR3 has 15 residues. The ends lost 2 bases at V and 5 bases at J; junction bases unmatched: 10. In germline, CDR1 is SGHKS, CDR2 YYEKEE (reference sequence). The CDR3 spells CASSFKTGTPHEQYF. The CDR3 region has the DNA TGTGCCAGCAGCTTTAAGACAGGGACCCCCCACGAGCAGTACTTC.

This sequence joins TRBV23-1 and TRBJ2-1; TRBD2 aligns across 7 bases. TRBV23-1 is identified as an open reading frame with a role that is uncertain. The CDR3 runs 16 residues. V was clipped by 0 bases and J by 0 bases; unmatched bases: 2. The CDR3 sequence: CASSQSRGSSYNEQFF. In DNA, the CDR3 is TGCGCCAGCAGTCAATCCCGCGGGAGCTCCTACAATGAGCAGTTCTTC.

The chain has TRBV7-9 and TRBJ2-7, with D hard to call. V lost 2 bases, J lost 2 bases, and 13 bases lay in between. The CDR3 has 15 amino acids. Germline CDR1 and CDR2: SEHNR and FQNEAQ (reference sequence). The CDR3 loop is CASSLRSAVPYEQYF. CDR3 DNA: TGTGCCAGCAGCTTAAGGTCAGCAGTTCCCTACGAGCAGTACTTC.

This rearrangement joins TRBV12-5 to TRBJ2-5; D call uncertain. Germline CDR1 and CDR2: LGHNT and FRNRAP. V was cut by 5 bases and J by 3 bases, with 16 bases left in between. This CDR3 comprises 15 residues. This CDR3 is CASGTDRPLEETQYF. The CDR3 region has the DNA TGTGCTAGTGGTACTGACCGGCCCCTCGAAGAGACCCAGTACTTC.